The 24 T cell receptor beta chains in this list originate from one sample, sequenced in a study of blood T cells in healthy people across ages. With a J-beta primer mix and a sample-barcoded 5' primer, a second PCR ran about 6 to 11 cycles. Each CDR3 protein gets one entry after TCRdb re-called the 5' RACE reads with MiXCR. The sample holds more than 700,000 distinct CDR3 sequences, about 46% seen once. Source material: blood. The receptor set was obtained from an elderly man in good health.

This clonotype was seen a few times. The CDR3 DNA sequence: TGCAGCGTGGGTAGGACAGGGGGAGCGAACACTGAAGCTTTCTTT. The encoded protein is CSVGRTGGANTEAFF. V gene TRBV29-1 combines with J gene TRBJ1-1; TRBD1 aligns across 10 bases. Germline assignment: CDR1 SQVTM and CDR2 ANQGSEA. CDR3 size: 15 residues. The trim removed 6 bases at V and 1 base at J, leaving 8 bases unmatched.

The CDR3 loop is CASSPRLENNEQYF. CDR3 sequence (DNA): TGTGCCAGCAGTCCCCGACTAGAGAACAATGAGCAGTACTTC. The chain uses TRBV12-3 or TRBV12-4 and TRBJ2-5, with D tentatively TRBD2 (6 bases). V dropped 5 bases and J dropped 11 bases, with 21 bases sitting between them. The CDR3 is 14 residues long.

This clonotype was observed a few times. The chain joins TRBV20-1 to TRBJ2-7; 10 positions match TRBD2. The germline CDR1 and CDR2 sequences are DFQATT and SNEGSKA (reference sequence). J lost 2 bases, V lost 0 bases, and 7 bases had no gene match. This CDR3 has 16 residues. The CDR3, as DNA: TGCAGTGCTAGAGATCAGGAAGCGGGAGGGCCCTACGAGCAGTACTTC. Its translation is CSARDQEAGGPYEQYF.

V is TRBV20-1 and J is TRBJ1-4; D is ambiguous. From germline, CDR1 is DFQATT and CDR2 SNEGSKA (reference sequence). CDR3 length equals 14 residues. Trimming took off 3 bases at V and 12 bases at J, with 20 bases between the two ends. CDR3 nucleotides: TGCAGTGCTAGTCCGGGCGGAGTTTCAACGGAACTGTTTTTT. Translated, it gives CSASPGGVSTELFF.

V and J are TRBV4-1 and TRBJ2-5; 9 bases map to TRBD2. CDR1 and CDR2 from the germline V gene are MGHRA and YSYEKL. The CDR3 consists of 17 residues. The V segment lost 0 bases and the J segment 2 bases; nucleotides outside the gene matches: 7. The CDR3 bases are TGCGCCAGCAGCCAAGACCAAGCGGGAGGCCCACAAGAGACCCAGTACTTC. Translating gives CASSQDQAGGPQETQYF.

CDR3 sequence reads: CASSEARTDYNEQFF. Written as DNA, the CDR3 is TGTGCCAGCAGTGAAGCGCGCACTGATTACAATGAGCAGTTCTTC. The V gene is TRBV2, the J gene TRBJ2-1, with unresolved D. The V and J ends lost 0 bases and 4 bases respectively, with 10 bases between them. Germline CDR1 SNHLY, CDR2 FYNNEI. The CDR3 loop spans 15 amino acids.

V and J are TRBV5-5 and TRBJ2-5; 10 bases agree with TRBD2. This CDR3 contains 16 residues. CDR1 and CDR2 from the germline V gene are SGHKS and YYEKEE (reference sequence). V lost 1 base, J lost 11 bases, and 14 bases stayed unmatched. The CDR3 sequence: CASSLTSGLASNEQYF. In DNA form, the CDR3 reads TGTGCCAGCAGCTTGACCTCGGGACTAGCGTCCAATGAGCAGTACTTC.

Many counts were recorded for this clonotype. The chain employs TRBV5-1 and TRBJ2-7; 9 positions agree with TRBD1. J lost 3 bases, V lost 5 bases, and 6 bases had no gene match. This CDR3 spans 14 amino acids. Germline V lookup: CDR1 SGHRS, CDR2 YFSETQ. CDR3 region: CASSPTGGNYEQYF. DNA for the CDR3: TGCGCCAGCAGTCCGACAGGGGGGAACTACGAGCAGTACTTC.

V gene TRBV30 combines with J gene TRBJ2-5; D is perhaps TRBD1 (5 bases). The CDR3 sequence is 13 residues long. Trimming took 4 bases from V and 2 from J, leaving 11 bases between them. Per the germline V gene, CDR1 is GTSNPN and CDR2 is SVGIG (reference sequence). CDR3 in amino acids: CAWTDRTQETQYF. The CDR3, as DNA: TGTGCCTGGACTGACAGAACACAAGAGACCCAGTACTTC.

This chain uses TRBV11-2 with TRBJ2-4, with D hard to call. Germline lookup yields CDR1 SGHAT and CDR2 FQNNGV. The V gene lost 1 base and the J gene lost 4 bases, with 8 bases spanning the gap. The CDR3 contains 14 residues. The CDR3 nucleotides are TGTGCCAGCAGCTTAGGTCTAACTAAAAACATTCAGTACTTC. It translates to CASSLGLTKNIQYF. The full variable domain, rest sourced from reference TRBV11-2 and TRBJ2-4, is EAGVAQSPRYKIIEKRQSVAFWCNPISGHATLYWYQQILGQGPKLLIQFQNNGVVDDSQLPKDRFSAERLKGVDSTLKIQPAKLEDSAVYLCASSLGLTKNIQYFGAGTRLSVL.

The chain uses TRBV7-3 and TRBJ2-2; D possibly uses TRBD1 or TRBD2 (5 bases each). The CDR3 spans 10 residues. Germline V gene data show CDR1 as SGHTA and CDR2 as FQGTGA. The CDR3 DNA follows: TGTGGTGTGGGGGTCGGGGAGCTGTTTTTT. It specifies CGVGVGELFF.

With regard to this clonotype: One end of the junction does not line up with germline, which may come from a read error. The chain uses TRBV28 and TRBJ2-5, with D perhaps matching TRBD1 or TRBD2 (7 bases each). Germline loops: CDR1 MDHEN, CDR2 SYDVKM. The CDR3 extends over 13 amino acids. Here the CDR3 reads CTSRGGIQETQYF. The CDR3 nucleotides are TGTACCAGCAGGGGGGGGATTCAAGAGACCCAGTACTTC.

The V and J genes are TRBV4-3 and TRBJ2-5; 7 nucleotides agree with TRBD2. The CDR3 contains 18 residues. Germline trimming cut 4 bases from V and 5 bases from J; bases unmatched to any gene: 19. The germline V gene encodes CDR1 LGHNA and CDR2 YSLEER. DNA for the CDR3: TGCGCCAGCAGCCCCTCCGTCCCTGGGACTACAAGCCCTGAGACCCAGTACTTC. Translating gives CASSPSVPGTTSPETQYF.

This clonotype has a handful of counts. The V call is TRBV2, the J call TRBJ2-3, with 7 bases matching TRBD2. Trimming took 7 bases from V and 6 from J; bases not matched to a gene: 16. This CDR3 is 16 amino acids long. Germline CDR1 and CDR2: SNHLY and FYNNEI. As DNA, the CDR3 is TGTGCCAGCACAGACCTCCGACTCGACGGGGGGGATACGCAGTATTTT. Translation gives CASTDLRLDGGDTQYF.

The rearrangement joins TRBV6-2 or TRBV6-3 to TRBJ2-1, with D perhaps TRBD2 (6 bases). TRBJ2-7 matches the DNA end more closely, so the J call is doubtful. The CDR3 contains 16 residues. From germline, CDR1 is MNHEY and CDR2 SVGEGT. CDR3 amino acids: CASTNPGLSSYNEQYF. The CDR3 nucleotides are TGTGCCAGCACTAACCCGGGACTCAGCTCCTACAATGAGCAGTACTTC.

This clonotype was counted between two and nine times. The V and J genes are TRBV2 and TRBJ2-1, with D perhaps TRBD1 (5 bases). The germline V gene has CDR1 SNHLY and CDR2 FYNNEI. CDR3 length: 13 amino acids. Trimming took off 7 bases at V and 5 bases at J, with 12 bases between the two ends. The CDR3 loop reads CASIFDRHNEQFF. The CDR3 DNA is TGTGCCAGCATCTTTGACAGACACAATGAGCAGTTCTTC.

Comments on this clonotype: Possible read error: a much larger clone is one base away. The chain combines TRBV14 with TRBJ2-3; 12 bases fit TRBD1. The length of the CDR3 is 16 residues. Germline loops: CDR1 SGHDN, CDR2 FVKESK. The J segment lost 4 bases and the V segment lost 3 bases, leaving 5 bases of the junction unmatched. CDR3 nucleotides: TGTGCCAGCAGCCATGGGACAGGGGGCCGCGCAGATACGCAGTATTTT. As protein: CASSHGTGGRADTQYF.

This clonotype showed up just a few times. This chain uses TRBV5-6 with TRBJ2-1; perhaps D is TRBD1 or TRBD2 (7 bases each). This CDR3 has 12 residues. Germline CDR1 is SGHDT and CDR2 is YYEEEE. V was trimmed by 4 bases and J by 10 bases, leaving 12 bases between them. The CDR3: CASSRQGLEQFF. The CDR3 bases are TGTGCCAGCAGCCGACAGGGACTAGAGCAGTTCTTC.

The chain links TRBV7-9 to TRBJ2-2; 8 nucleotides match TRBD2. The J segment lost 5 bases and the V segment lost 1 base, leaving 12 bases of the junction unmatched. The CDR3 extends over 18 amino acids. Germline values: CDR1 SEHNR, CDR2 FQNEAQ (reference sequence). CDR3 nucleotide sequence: TGTGCCAGCAGCTTAGTCCGAACGGGACTAGACTATACCGGGGAGCTGTTTTTT. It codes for CASSLVRTGLDYTGELFF. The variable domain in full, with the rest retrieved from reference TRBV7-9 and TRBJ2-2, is DTGVSQNPRHKITKRGQNVTFRCDPISEHNRLYWYRQTLGQGPEFLTYFQNEAQLEKSRLLSDRFSAERPKGSFSTLEIQRTEQGDSAMYLCASSLVRTGLDYTGELFFGEGSRLTVL.

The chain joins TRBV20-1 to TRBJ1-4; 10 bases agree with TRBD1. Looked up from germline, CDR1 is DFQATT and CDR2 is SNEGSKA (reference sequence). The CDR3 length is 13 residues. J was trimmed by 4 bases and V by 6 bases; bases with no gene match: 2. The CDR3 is CSARTGGNEKLFF. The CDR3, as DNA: TGCAGTGCAAGGACAGGGGGTAATGAAAAACTGTTTTTT.

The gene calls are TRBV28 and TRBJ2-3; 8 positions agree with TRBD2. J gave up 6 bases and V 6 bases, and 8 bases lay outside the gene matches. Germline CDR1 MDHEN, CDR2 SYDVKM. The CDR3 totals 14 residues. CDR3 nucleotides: TGTGCCAGCAGCAACCGGGGGGGAGGGGATACGCAGTATTTT. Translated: CASSNRGGGDTQYF.

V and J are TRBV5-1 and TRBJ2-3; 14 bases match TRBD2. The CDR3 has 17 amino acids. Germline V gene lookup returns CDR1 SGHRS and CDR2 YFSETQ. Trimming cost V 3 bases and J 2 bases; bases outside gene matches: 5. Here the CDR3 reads CASSSGTSGRVTDTQYF. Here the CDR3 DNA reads TGCGCCAGCAGCTCGGGGACTAGCGGGAGAGTCACAGATACGCAGTATTTT.

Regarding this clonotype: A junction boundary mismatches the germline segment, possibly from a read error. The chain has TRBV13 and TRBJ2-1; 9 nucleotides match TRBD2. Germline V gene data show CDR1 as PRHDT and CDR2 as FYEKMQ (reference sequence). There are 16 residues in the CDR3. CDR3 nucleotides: TGTGCCAGCAGCTTGCTAGCGGGAAATAATTGGAATGAGCGGTTCTTC. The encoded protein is CASSLLAGNNWNERFF. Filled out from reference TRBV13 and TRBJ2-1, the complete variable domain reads AAGVIQSPRHLIKEKRETATLKCYPIPRHDTVYWYQQGPGQDPQFLISFYEKMQSDKGSIPDRFSAQQFSDYHSELNMSSLELGDSALYFCASSLLAGNNWNERFFGPGTRLTVL.

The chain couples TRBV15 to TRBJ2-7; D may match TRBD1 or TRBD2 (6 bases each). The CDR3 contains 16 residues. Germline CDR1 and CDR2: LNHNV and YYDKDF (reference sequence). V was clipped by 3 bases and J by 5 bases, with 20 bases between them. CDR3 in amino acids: CATSSYASGAHNEQYF. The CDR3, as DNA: TGTGCCACCAGCAGTTACGCCTCGGGGGCGCACAACGAGCAGTACTTC.